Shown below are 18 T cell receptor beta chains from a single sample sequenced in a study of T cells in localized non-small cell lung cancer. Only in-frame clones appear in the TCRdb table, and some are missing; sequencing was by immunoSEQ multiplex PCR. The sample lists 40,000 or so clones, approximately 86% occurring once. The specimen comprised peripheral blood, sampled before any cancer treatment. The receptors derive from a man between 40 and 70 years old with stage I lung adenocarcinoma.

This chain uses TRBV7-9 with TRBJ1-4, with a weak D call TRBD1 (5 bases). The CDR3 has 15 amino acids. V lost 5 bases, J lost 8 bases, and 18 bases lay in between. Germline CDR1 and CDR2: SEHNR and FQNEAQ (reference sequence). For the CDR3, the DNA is TGTGCCAGCAGCCCCGTCGTGGGGGGAGGAGAAAAACTGTTTTTT. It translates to CASSPVVGGGEKLFF.

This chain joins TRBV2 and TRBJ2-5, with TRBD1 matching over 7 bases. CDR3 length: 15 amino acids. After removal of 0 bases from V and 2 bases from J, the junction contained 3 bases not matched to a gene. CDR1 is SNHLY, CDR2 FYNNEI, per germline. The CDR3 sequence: CASSEAGQIQETQYF. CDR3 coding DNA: TGTGCCAGCAGTGAAGCGGGACAGATACAAGAGACCCAGTACTTC.

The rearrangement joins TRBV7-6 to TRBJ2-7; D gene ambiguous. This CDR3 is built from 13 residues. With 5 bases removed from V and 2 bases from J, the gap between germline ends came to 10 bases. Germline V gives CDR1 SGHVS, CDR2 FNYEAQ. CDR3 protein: CASSPGPAYEQYF. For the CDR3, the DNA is TGTGCCAGCAGCCCCGGGCCCGCCTACGAGCAGTACTTC.

Here the CDR3 DNA reads TGTGCCAGCAGTTTAAGGTGGGGGGGAGGAACTGAAGCTTTCTTT. Encoded protein: CASSLRWGGGTEAFF. The chain uses TRBV27 and TRBJ1-1; D may be TRBD1 (5 bases). Looked up from germline, CDR1 is MNHEY and CDR2 is SMNVEV (reference sequence). The CDR3 has 15 residues. Deletions cut 2 bases from V and 5 bases from J, with 15 bases between.

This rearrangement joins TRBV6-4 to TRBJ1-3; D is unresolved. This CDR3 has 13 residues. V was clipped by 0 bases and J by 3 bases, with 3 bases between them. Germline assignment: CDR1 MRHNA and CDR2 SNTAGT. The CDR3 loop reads CASSDSRGNTIYF. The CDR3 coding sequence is TGTGCCAGCAGTGACTCTCGTGGAAACACCATATATTTT.

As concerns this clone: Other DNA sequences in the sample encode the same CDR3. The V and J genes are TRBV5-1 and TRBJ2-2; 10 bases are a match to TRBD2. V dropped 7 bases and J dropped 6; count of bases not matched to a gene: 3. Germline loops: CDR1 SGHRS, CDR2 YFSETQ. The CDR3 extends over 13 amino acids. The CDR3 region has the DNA TGCGCCAGCCTAGCGGGAGACGCCGGGGAGCTGTTTTTT. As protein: CASLAGDAGELFF.

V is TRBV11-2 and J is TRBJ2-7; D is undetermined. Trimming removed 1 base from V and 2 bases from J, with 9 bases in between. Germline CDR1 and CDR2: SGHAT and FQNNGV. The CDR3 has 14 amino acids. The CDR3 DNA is TGTGCCAGCAGCTTAGGCCCTGTACCCTACGAGCAGTACTTC. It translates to CASSLGPVPYEQYF.

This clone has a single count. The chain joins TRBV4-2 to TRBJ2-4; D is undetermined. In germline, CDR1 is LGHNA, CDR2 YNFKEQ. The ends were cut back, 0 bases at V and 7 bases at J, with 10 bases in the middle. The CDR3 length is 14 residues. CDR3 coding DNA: TGTGCCAGCAGCCAAGATACGGGTACCAACATTCAGTACTTC. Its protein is CASSQDTGTNIQYF.

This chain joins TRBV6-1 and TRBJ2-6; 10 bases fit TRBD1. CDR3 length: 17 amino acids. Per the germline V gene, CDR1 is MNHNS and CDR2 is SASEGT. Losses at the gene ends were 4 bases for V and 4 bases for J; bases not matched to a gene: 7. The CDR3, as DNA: TGTGCCAGCAGTGCACGACAGGGGGCGCGAGGGGCCAACGTCCTGACTTTC. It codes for CASSARQGARGANVLTF.

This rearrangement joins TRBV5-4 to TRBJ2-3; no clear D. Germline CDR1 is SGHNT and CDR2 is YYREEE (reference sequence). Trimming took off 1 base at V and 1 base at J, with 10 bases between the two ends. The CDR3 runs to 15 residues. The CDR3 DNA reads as TGTGCCAGCAGCTTGCAGCCCGATGGCACAGATACGCAGTATTTT. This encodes CASSLQPDGTDTQYF.

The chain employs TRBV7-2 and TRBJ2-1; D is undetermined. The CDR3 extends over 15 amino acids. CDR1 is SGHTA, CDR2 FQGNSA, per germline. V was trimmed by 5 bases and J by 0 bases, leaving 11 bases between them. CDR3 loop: CASSGSYRSYNEQFF. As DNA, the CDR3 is TGTGCCAGCAGCGGTAGCTATCGCTCCTACAATGAGCAGTTCTTC.

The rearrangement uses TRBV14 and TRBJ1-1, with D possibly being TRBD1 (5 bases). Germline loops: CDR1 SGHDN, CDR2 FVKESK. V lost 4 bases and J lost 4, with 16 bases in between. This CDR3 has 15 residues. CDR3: CASSRRGARSTEAFF. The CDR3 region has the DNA TGTGCCAGCAGCCGCAGAGGGGCGCGGAGCACTGAAGCTTTCTTT.

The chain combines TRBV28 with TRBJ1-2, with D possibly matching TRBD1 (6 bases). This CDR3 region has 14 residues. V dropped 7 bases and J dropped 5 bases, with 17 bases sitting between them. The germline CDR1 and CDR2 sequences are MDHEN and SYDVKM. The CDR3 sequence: CASTLGGTGYGYTF. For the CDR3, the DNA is TGTGCCAGCACCCTAGGGGGAACAGGGTATGGCTACACCTTC.

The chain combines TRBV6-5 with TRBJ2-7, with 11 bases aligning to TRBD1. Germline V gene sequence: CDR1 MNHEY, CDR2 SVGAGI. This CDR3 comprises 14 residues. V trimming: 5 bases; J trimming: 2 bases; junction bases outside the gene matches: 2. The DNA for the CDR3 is TGTGCCAGCAGTCCGGGACAGGGGGCCTACGAGCAGTACTTC. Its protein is CASSPGQGAYEQYF.

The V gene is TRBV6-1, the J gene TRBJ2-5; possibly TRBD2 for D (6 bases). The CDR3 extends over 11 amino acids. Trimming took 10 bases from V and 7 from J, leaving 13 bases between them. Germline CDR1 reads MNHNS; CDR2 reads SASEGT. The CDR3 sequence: CATRTIVTQYF. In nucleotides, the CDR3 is TGTGCCACCAGGACTATCGTGACCCAGTACTTC.

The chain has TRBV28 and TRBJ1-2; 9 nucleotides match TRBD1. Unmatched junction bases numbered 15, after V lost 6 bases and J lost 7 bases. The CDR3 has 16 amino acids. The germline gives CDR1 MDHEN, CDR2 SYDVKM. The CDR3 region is CASSLPRRTGDAGYTF. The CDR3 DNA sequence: TGTGCCAGCAGCCTGCCCCGAAGGACAGGGGATGCTGGCTACACCTTC.

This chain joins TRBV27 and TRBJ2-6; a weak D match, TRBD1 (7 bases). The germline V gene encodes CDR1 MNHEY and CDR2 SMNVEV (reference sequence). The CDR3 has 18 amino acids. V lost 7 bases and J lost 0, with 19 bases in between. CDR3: CASTEGGQFNSGANVLTF. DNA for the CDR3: TGTGCCAGCACCGAGGGGGGACAGTTTAACTCTGGGGCCAACGTCCTGACTTTC.

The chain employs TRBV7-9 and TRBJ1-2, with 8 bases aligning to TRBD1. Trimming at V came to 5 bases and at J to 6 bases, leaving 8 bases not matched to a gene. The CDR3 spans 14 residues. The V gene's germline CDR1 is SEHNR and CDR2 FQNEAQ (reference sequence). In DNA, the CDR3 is TGTGCCAGCAGCACGGGACAGGTGTCAGATGGCTACACCTTC. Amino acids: CASSTGQVSDGYTF.